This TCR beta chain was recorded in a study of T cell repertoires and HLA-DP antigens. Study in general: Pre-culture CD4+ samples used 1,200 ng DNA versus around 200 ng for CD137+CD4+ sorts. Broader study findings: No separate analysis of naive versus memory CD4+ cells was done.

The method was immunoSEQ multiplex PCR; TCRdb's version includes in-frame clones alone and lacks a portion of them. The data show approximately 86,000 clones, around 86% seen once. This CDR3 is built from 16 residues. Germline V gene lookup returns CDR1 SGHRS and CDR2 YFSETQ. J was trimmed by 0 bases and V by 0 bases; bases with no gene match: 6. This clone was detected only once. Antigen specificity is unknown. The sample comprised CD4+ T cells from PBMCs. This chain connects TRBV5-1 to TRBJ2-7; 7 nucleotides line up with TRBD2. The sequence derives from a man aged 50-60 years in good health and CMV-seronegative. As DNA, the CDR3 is TGCGCCAGCAGCTTGGTTTCCGCGGGGGACTCCTACGAGCAGTACTTC. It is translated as CASSLVSAGDSYEQYF. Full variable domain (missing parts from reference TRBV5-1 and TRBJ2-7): KAGVTQTPRYLIKTRGQQVTLSCSPISGHRSVSWYQQTPGQGLQFLFEYFSETQRNKGNFPGRFSGRQFSNSRSEMNVSTLELGDSALYLCASSLVSAGDSYEQYFGPGTRLTVT.